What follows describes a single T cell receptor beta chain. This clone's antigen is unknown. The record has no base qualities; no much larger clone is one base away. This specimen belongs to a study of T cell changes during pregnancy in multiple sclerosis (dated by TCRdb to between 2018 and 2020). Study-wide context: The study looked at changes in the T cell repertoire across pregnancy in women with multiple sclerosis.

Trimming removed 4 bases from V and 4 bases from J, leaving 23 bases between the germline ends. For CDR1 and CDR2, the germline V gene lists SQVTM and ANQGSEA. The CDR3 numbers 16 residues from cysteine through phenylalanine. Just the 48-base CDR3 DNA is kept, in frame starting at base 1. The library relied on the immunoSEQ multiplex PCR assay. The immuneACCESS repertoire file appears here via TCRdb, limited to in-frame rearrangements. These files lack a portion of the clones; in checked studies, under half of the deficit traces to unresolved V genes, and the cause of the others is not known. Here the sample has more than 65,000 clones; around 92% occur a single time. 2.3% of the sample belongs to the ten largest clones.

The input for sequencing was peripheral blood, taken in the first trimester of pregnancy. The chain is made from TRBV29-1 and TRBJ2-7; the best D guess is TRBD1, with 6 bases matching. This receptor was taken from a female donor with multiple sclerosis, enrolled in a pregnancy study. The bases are TGCAGCGTTGGAACGTATGGACAGTCAGGGTTTTACGAGCAGTACTTC. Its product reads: CSVGTYGQSGFYEQYF.